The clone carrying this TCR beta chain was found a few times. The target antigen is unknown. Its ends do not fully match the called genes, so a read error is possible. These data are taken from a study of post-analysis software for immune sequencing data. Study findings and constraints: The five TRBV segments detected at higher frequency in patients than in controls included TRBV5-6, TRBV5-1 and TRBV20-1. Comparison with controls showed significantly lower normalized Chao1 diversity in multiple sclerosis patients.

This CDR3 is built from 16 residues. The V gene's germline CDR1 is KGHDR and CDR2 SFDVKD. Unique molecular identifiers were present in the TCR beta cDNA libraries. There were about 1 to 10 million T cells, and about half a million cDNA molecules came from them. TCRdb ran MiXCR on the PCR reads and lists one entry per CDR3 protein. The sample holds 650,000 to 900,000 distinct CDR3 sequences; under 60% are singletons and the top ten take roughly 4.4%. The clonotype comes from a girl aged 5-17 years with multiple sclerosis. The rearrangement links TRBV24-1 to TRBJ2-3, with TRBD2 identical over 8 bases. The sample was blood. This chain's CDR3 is CATSDRTSPRTDTQYF. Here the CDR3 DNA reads TGTGCCACCAGTGACCGGACTAGCCCGCGCACAGATACACAGTATTTT.